Below are 20 T cell receptor beta chains sequenced from a single sample in a study of beta chain features in type 1 diabetes. Their target antigens are unknown. Findings and limits, study-wide: Type 1 diabetes patients had moderately but significantly shorter TCRB CDR3s in all four CD4+ subsets.

Every isolated RNA sample was fully reverse transcribed, so sequencing captured expressed TCRB transcripts. TCRdb's table, derived via immunoSEQ multiplex PCR, lists solely in-frame clones and lacks some. This table has roughly 730,000 clones, around 15% appearing once. Sequences were obtained from naive CD4+ T cells from blood. Receptors were obtained from a young man with type 1 diabetes.

This clone was seen more than once but under ten times. CDR3 DNA: TGTGCCAGCAGTGGACAGGAGCACACAGATACGCAGTATTTT. Translating it yields CASSGQEHTDTQYF. The chain uses TRBV2 and TRBJ2-3, with D possibly TRBD1 on 6 matching bases. CDR1 SNHLY and CDR2 FYNNEI come from the germline V gene. V was clipped by 4 bases and J by 2 bases, with 10 bases between them. The CDR3 loop spans 14 amino acids.

This clone was picked up a small number of times. CDR3 DNA sequence: TGTGCCAGCAGCGCCAGAGCGTACGAGCAGTACTTC. It encodes CASSARAYEQYF. The gene calls are TRBV7-9 and TRBJ2-7; D is unresolved. V lost 5 bases to trimming and J lost 4 bases, with 9 bases between them. CDR3 size: 12 residues. CDR1 is SEHNR, CDR2 FQNEAQ, per germline (reference sequence).

The J gene is TRBJ2-1, the V gene TRBV19; D is perhaps TRBD1 (6 bases). Looked up from germline, CDR1 is LNHDA and CDR2 is SQIVND (reference sequence). This CDR3 spans 14 amino acids. Trimming shortened V by 3 bases and J by 3 bases, and 9 bases separated the two germline ends. CDR3 sequence: CASSMAGVYNEQFF. DNA of the CDR3: TGTGCCAGTAGTATGGCAGGGGTCTACAATGAGCAGTTCTTC.

The V and J genes are TRBV23-1 and TRBJ1-2, with 9 bases lining up with TRBD1. TRBV23-1 is classed as an ORF, of uncertain function. The V and J ends lost 3 bases and 8 bases, in that order; junction bases with no gene match: 13. The CDR3 contains 16 residues. In DNA, the CDR3 is TGCGCCAGCAGTCAGCCACCCTGGACAGGGGTGAGAGGCTACACCTTC. Protein sequence: CASSQPPWTGVRGYTF.

This chain connects TRBV6-1 to TRBJ1-1; D perhaps matches TRBD1 (5 bases). V was shortened by 7 bases and J by 0 bases, with 12 bases between the two germline ends. CDR3 length: 14 residues. Looked up from germline, CDR1 is MNHNS and CDR2 is SASEGT. CDR3 sequence reads: CASIDRGVNTEAFF. CDR3 bases: TGTGCCAGCATTGACCGGGGGGTGAACACTGAAGCTTTCTTT.

V is TRBV7-9 and J is TRBJ1-5; D call uncertain. The germline V gene has CDR1 SEHNR and CDR2 FQNEAQ (reference sequence). The CDR3 totals 13 residues. V lost 3 bases, J lost 4 bases, and 7 bases lay in between. The CDR3 loop reads CASSLAQNQPQHF. DNA of the CDR3: TGTGCCAGCAGCTTGGCCCAAAATCAGCCCCAGCATTTT.

The sample holds a few counts of this clone. This chain joins TRBV25-1 and TRBJ2-3; weak D call: TRBD2 (5 bases). The V end lost 1 base, the J end lost 1 base, and 9 bases lay between the germline ends. The CDR3 loop spans 15 amino acids. The germline CDR1 and CDR2 sequences are MGHDK and SYGVNS. CDR3 residues: CASSEWRSGTDTQYF. For the CDR3, the DNA is TGTGCCAGCAGTGAATGGAGGAGTGGCACAGATACGCAGTATTTT.

The table lists this clone with a few counts. J is TRBJ1-3 and V is TRBV7-9; D ambiguous. V lost 1 base to trimming and J lost 0 bases, with 7 bases between them. The CDR3 runs 15 residues. CDR1 is SEHNR and CDR2 is FQNEAQ in the germline V gene (reference sequence). For the CDR3, the DNA is TGTGCCAGCAGCTTAGACCAGAACTCTGGAAACACCATATATTTT. Its translation: CASSLDQNSGNTIYF.

This clone was picked up a small number of times. The chain has TRBV29-1 and TRBJ1-1; TRBD1 is a possible D gene (6 bases). The CDR3 totals 12 residues. V gave up 6 bases and J gave up 4 bases, with 12 bases separating them. Germline CDR1 SQVTM, CDR2 ANQGSEA. The CDR3 DNA reads TGCAGCGTGCAACAGGGCACCACTGAAGCTTTCTTT. Translation gives CSVQQGTTEAFF.

The chain employs TRBV9 and TRBJ2-1; D is possibly TRBD1 (5 bases). CDR1 is SGDLS and CDR2 is YYNGEE in the germline V gene. The CDR3 spans 12 residues. V was clipped by 4 bases and J by 6 bases, with 8 bases between them. CDR3 loop: CASSIQGNEQFF. The CDR3, as DNA: TGTGCCAGCAGCATTCAGGGCAATGAGCAGTTCTTC.

This clone is a singleton in its sample. The CDR3 DNA sequence: TGTGCCAGCAGCGTCCCCGGGACTAGCGGGGGATTTGGGCAGTTCTTC. The encoded protein is CASSVPGTSGGFGQFF. V is TRBV11-2 and J is TRBJ2-1, with 14 bases aligning to TRBD2. Germline assignment: CDR1 SGHAT and CDR2 FQNNGV. The CDR3 totals 16 residues. The ends lost 5 bases at V and 12 bases at J; junction bases unmatched: 12.

The chain uses TRBV20-1 and TRBJ1-2; TRBD1 might be the D (6 bases). The CDR3 spans 11 residues. The germline CDR1 and CDR2 sequences are DFQATT and SNEGSKA (reference sequence). The V end was cut by 5 bases, the J end by 8 bases, with 12 bases between. CDR3 nucleotide sequence: TGCAGTGCTGGGGGCCCATGGGGCTACACCTTC. Protein: CSAGGPWGYTF.

This clone appeared a few times. The V gene is TRBV7-6, the J gene TRBJ2-3; D might be TRBD2 (7 bases). V was clipped by 5 bases and J by 4 bases, with 19 bases between them. This CDR3 contains 16 residues. CDR1 and CDR2 from the germline V gene are SGHVS and FNYEAQ. The DNA for the CDR3 is TGTGCCAGCAGCCTATTCGGGGGGCCTATGTCAGATACGCAGTATTTT. Translating it yields CASSLFGGPMSDTQYF.

This clone was seen once. Other DNA sequences in this sample translate to the same CDR3. The V gene is TRBV2, the J gene TRBJ2-7; D not certain. Trimming removed 2 bases at V and 2 bases at J, with 4 bases between. CDR3 length: 12 amino acids. The germline gives CDR1 SNHLY, CDR2 FYNNEI. CDR3 coding DNA: TGTGCCAGCAGTGAACAGGCCTACGAGCAGTACTTC. This sequence encodes CASSEQAYEQYF.

The V gene is TRBV7-2, the J gene TRBJ2-2, with 7 bases matching TRBD2. With 5 bases clipped from V and 5 bases from J, the junction kept 8 bases outside the gene matches. The CDR3 has 15 residues. Germline CDR1 SGHTA, CDR2 FQGNSA. The CDR3 bases are TGTGCCAGCAGCAACCTAGCGGTACAGACCGGGGAGCTGTTTTTT. Translation: CASSNLAVQTGELFF.

The chain recombines TRBV12-5 with TRBJ2-3; TRBD2 matches at 12 bases. V shed 6 bases and J 6 bases; nucleotides not matched to a gene: 4. Germline V CDR1 and CDR2: LGHNT, FRNRAP. CDR3 length: 14 amino acids. The CDR3 spells CASGLGLAGDTQYF. Here the CDR3 DNA reads TGTGCTAGTGGACTCGGACTAGCGGGGGATACGCAGTATTTT.

This clone has more than one count but fewer than ten. The J gene is TRBJ1-2, the V gene TRBV5-6, with D tentatively TRBD1 (5 bases). This CDR3 is built from 14 residues. CDR1 is SGHDT, CDR2 YYEEEE, per germline. The V end lost 2 bases, the J end lost 10 bases, and 18 bases lay between the germline ends. The CDR3 region is CASSFMSLDTAYTF. DNA for the CDR3: TGTGCCAGCAGCTTCATGAGTTTGGACACAGCCTACACCTTC.

CDR3 sequence: CASSVSGVSYEQYF. The CDR3 region has the DNA TGTGCCAGCAGCGTTAGCGGGGTCTCCTACGAGCAGTACTTC. The rearrangement links TRBV9 to TRBJ2-7; 8 bases fit TRBD2. Germline V gives CDR1 SGDLS, CDR2 YYNGEE. The V gene end was trimmed by 2 bases and the J gene end by 0 bases; junction bases not matched to a gene: 1. CDR3 length: 14 residues.

The chain carries TRBV19 and TRBJ2-1, with 7 nucleotides matching TRBD1. J lost 3 bases, V lost 4 bases, and 6 bases had no gene match. CDR1 LNHDA and CDR2 SQIVND come from the germline V gene (reference sequence). This CDR3 comprises 15 residues. CDR3 residues: CASSTPGQSYNEQFF. CDR3 DNA: TGTGCCAGTAGTACCCCGGGACAGAGCTACAATGAGCAGTTCTTC. The full variable domain, its missing parts supplied by reference TRBV19 and TRBJ2-1, is DGGITQSPKYLFRKEGQNVTLSCEQNLNHDAMYWYRQDPGQGLRLIYYSQIVNDFQKGDIAEGYSVSREKKESFPLTVTSAQKNPTAFYLCASSTPGQSYNEQFFGPGTRLTVL.

This chain connects TRBV6-6 to TRBJ2-7; the D is unclear. This CDR3 spans 15 amino acids. Trimming removed 2 bases from V and 0 bases from J, with 11 bases in between. Per the germline V gene, CDR1 is MNHNY and CDR2 is SVGAGI (reference sequence). The CDR3 DNA follows: TGTGCCAGCAGTTACGGTCGGCACAACTCCTACGAGCAGTACTTC. Amino acids: CASSYGRHNSYEQYF.